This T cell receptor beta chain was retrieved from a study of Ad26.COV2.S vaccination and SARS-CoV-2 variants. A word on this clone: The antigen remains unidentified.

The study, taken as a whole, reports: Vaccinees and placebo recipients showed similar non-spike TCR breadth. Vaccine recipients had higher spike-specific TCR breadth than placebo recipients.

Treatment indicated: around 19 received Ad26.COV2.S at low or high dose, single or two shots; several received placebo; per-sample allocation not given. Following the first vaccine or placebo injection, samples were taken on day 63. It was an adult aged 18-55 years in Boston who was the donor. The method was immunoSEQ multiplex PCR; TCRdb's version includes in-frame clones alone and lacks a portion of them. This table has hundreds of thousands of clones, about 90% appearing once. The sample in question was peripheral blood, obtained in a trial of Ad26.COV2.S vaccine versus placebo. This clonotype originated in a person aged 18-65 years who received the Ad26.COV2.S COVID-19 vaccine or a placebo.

The CDR3 sequence is CASSLRASKAQYF. The CDR3 DNA is TGTGCCAGCAGCTTACGAGCCTCTAAGGCCCAGTACTTC. The chain employs TRBV11-3 and TRBJ2-5; the D is unclear. V shed 2 bases and J shed 9 bases, with 13 bases lying between them. Germline CDR1 and CDR2: SGHNT and YENEEA. The CDR3 is 13 amino acids.